These 24 T cell receptor beta chains were sequenced from one sample in a study of T cell responses to AZD1222 COVID-19 vaccine (dated by TCRdb to the early 2020s). Read against the paper, the sample's time point label means: sample from adult after SARS-CoV-2 infection, after symptom onset. Libraries were prepared through the immunoSEQ multiplex PCR assay. TCRdb obtained this table from immuneACCESS and retained in-frame rearrangements with V and J assigned. These tables miss some clones; where compared with another copy, unresolved V genes account for less than half of the shortfall, and the remainder is unexplained. The sample yields about 140,000 clones; more than 85% were counted once. Around 10% of the sample belongs to the ten largest clones. Sequenced here: peripheral blood, sampled after recovery from COVID-19. The source of these receptors is an adult who had recovered from COVID-19.

The rearrangement links TRBV30 to TRBJ2-1, with TRBD2 matching 12 bases. V lost 2 bases, J lost 6 bases, and 5 bases stayed unmatched. The CDR3 loop spans 15 amino acids. CDR1 is GTSNPN and CDR2 is SVGIG in the germline V gene (reference sequence). CDR3 bases: TGTGCCTGGAGTAGACTAGCGGGAGTATCCAATGAGCAGTTCTTC. It is translated as CAWSRLAGVSNEQFF.

CDR3 coding DNA: TGTGCCAGCAGTTATCAGGGCGGCGGTGATGAAGCTTTCTTT. Residues: CASSYQGGGDEAFF. V and J are TRBV28 and TRBJ1-1; D is perhaps TRBD1 (5 bases). This CDR3 region has 14 residues. The V gene lost 4 bases and the J gene lost 7 bases, with 16 bases spanning the gap. CDR1 and CDR2 (germline): MDHEN, SYDVKM.

J is TRBJ1-2 and V is TRBV28, with D unresolved. V was trimmed by 5 bases and J by 7 bases, leaving 11 bases between them. Germline V gives CDR1 MDHEN, CDR2 SYDVKM. CDR3 size: 12 residues. The CDR3, as DNA: TGTGCCAGCAGTCCGTATCACGGTGGCTACACCTTC. This translates into CASSPYHGGYTF.

This clone has more than one count but fewer than ten. The V gene is TRBV10-1, the J gene TRBJ2-5; TRBD2 agrees at 11 bases. J was trimmed by 4 bases and V by 3 bases; bases with no gene match: 10. CDR3 size: 17 residues. CDR1 is WNHNN, CDR2 SYGVQD, per germline (reference sequence). The CDR3 region is CASSEGVSGRGRETQYF. CDR3 nucleotide sequence: TGCGCCAGCAGTGAAGGCGTTAGCGGGAGGGGGAGAGAGACCCAGTACTTC.

The V and J genes are TRBV5-1 and TRBJ2-7; TRBD1 is a possible D gene (5 bases). This CDR3 contains 14 residues. V was trimmed by 4 bases and J by 5 bases, leaving 16 bases between them. Germline CDR1 SGHRS, CDR2 YFSETQ. CDR3 nucleotides: TGCGCCAGCAGCCCACAGGCTACCCGGGACGAGCAGTACTTC. It yields the protein CASSPQATRDEQYF.

The V and J genes are TRBV6-5 and TRBJ1-6; no firm D call. Germline lookup yields CDR1 MNHEY and CDR2 SVGAGI. The germline V and J ends were trimmed by 5 bases and 2 bases, with 10 bases remaining between them. The CDR3 is made up of 15 amino acids. CDR3 region: CASSLQIPYNSPLHF. The CDR3 region has the DNA TGTGCCAGCAGTCTACAGATACCCTATAATTCACCCCTCCACTTT.

V usage is TRBV15 and J usage is TRBJ1-1; D not certain. V was cut by 5 bases and J by 6 bases, with 13 bases left in between. This CDR3 comprises 13 residues. CDR1 is LNHNV, CDR2 YYDKDF, per germline (reference sequence). The DNA of the CDR3 is TGTGCCACCAGCCTTTTTATTCGGGCTGAAGCTTTCTTT. This sequence encodes CATSLFIRAEAFF.

The rearrangement links TRBV6-5 to TRBJ1-1; possibly TRBD1 for D (5 bases). V lost 7 bases and J 1 base, leaving 13 bases between the germline ends. The CDR3 runs to 14 residues. Germline loops: CDR1 MNHEY, CDR2 SVGAGI. The CDR3 region has the DNA TGTGCCAGCATGGCCGGGACGGCGAACACTGAAGCTTTCTTT. Residues: CASMAGTANTEAFF.

The chain carries TRBV10-2 and TRBJ2-7; D perhaps matches TRBD1 (6 bases). The CDR3 sequence is 14 residues long. Trimming removed 5 bases at V and 1 base at J, with 12 bases between. CDR1 WSHSY and CDR2 SAAADI come from the germline V gene. In DNA, the CDR3 is TGCGCCAGCAGTTCGACAGGCGTTTCCTACGAGCAGTACTTC. This translates into CASSSTGVSYEQYF.

The chain has TRBV19 and TRBJ2-3, with a weak D call TRBD1 (6 bases). CDR1 LNHDA and CDR2 SQIVND come from the germline V gene (reference sequence). V was trimmed by 3 bases and J by 0 bases, leaving 10 bases between them. The CDR3 is 15 residues long. CDR3 in DNA: TGTGCCAGTAGTATGGGGGCAGTTAGCACAGATACGCAGTATTTT. Translation gives CASSMGAVSTDTQYF.

The CDR3 protein is CASEAGTSTDTQYF. Written as DNA, the CDR3 is TGTGCCAGCGAGGCGGGAACTAGCACAGATACGCAGTATTTT. The J gene is TRBJ2-3, the V gene TRBV6-5, with D possibly TRBD2 on 6 matching bases. Trimming shortened V by 8 bases and J by 0 bases, and 12 bases separated the two germline ends. The germline V gene has CDR1 MNHEY and CDR2 SVGAGI. CDR3 size: 14 residues.

The genes are TRBV3-1 (or the pseudogene TRBV3-2) and TRBJ2-7, with D perhaps matching TRBD2 (5 bases). This CDR3 spans 16 amino acids. In germline, CDR1 is LGHDT, CDR2 YNNKEL (reference sequence). The V end was cut by 0 bases, the J end by 0 bases, with 12 bases between. The chain's CDR3 is CASSQEWRKSSYEQYF. The CDR3 bases are TGTGCCAGCAGCCAAGAATGGAGGAAAAGCTCCTACGAGCAGTACTTC.

The V gene is TRBV10-3, the J gene TRBJ1-1, with no clear D. CDR1 and CDR2 (germline): ENHRY, SYGVKD. V lost 0 bases and J 1 base, leaving 9 bases between the germline ends. The CDR3 totals 15 residues. The chain's CDR3 is CAISESGKGNTEAFF. CDR3 in DNA: TGTGCCATCAGTGAGTCAGGAAAGGGGAACACTGAAGCTTTCTTT.

This rearrangement joins TRBV3-1 (or the pseudogene TRBV3-2) to TRBJ1-4; perhaps TRBD1 as D (5 bases). The CDR3 spans 14 residues. V gave up 4 bases and J gave up 8 bases, with 14 bases separating them. The germline gives CDR1 LGHDT, CDR2 YNNKEL (reference sequence). The CDR3, as DNA: TGTGCCAGCAGCCCCCATTCAGGGAGGGAAAAACTGTTTTTT. Translated: CASSPHSGREKLFF.

V gene TRBV6-4 combines with J gene TRBJ2-7, with a tentative D call TRBD2 (6 bases). Trimming removed 6 bases at V and 7 bases at J, with 16 bases between. The CDR3 is 13 amino acids. CDR1 is MRHNA and CDR2 is SNTAGT in the germline V gene. The CDR3 coding sequence is TGTGCCAGCAGCCCTCATGAGGAGGGAGAGCAGTACTTC. Its protein product is CASSPHEEGEQYF.

The CDR3 is CASSDWTSGAPEQYF. The CDR3 nucleotides read TGTGCCAGCAGCGACTGGACTAGCGGGGCTCCCGAGCAGTACTTC. The V call is TRBV7-3, the J call TRBJ2-7; 12 bases align to TRBD2. The CDR3 contains 15 residues. Trimming removed 5 bases from V and 6 bases from J; junction bases left unmatched: 8. The V gene's germline CDR1 is SGHTA and CDR2 FQGTGA.

This rearrangement joins TRBV2 to TRBJ2-7; D gene unclear. The CDR3 loop spans 14 amino acids. Germline loops: CDR1 SNHLY, CDR2 FYNNEI. The V end lost 0 bases, the J end lost 2 bases, and 8 bases lay between the germline ends. The CDR3 spells CASSEAGGTYEQYF. CDR3 sequence (DNA): TGTGCCAGCAGTGAAGCAGGTGGGACCTACGAGCAGTACTTC.

The genes are TRBV5-1 and TRBJ2-3; TRBD2 matches 10 bases. V shed 2 bases, J shed 0 bases, and the junction held 6 bases outside the gene matches. Germline V gives CDR1 SGHRS, CDR2 YFSETQ. The CDR3 is 17 residues long. Written as DNA, the CDR3 is TGCGCCAGCAGCTTCCGAGCGGGAGGGTTGAGCACAGATACGCAGTATTTT. Translating it yields CASSFRAGGLSTDTQYF.

The rearrangement uses TRBV5-1 and TRBJ2-7, with 8 bases matching TRBD1. Germline loops: CDR1 SGHRS, CDR2 YFSETQ. V shed 4 bases, J shed 2 bases, and the junction held 5 bases outside the gene matches. The CDR3 has 14 residues. The CDR3 DNA reads TGCGCCAGCAGCGGAGGGACAGGAACCTACGAGCAGTACTTC. Encoded protein: CASSGGTGTYEQYF.

V gene TRBV28 combines with J gene TRBJ2-5; 7 nucleotides agree with TRBD1. This CDR3 has 16 amino acids. Germline V gene lookup returns CDR1 MDHEN and CDR2 SYDVKM. Trimming removed 2 bases from V and 1 base from J; junction bases left unmatched: 7. The CDR3 nucleotides are TGTGCCAGCAGTTTAACTAAAGGACAGGTCCAAGAGACCCAGTACTTC. Residues: CASSLTKGQVQETQYF.

This chain uses TRBV30 with TRBJ2-3; 10 nucleotides agree with TRBD2. CDR1 GTSNPN and CDR2 SVGIG come from the germline V gene (reference sequence). The CDR3 spans 15 residues. Trimming removed 3 bases from V and 2 bases from J; junction bases left unmatched: 5. The CDR3 bases are TGTGCCTGGAGCCTTACTAGCGGGAACACAGATACGCAGTATTTT. Its translation: CAWSLTSGNTDTQYF.

V gene TRBV4-1 combines with J gene TRBJ1-2; D is uncertain. Trimming took 6 bases from V and 9 from J, leaving 11 bases between them. Germline CDR1 is MGHRA and CDR2 is YSYEKL. The CDR3 consists of 11 residues. The CDR3 reads CASSSVGSYTF. DNA for the CDR3: TGCGCCAGCAGTAGCGTTGGGAGCTACACCTTC.

This chain joins TRBV27 and TRBJ2-7; TRBD2 is a possible D gene (5 bases). V shed 5 bases and J shed 1 base, with 9 bases lying between them. The CDR3 has 13 residues. In germline, CDR1 is MNHEY, CDR2 SMNVEV (reference sequence). In DNA form, the CDR3 reads TGTGCCAGCAGTGAGACTAATTCCTACGAGCAGTACTTC. It is translated as CASSETNSYEQYF.

CDR3 sequence: CAISDPTFGYGYTF. The CDR3 bases are TGTGCCATCAGTGACCCCACTTTTGGCTATGGCTACACCTTC. The chain combines TRBV10-3 with TRBJ1-2; D is uncertain. In germline, CDR1 is ENHRY, CDR2 SYGVKD. The CDR3 is 14 amino acids. Trimming cost V 3 bases and J 4 bases, with 12 bases left between them.